The clone carrying this T cell receptor (beta chain) was seen a handful of times. The data derive from a study of T cells after yellow fever vaccination. The CDR3 consists of 11 residues. CDR1 and CDR2 (germline): DFQATT, SNEGSKA (reference sequence). Trimming stripped 3 bases from V and 0 bases from J, with 3 bases between. Using its own MiXCR run on the 5' RACE reads, TCRdb lists one record per CDR3 protein. Among about 130,000 distinct CDR3 sequences listed, roughly 9% were seen once. The receptor's source is a man between 18 and 35 years old who received the YFV17D yellow fever vaccine. The rearrangement uses TRBV20-1 and TRBJ2-7; D remains unclear. Sample: CD8+ T cells sorted from PBMCs, taken on the day of the yellow fever booster vaccination. DNA for the CDR3: TGCAGTGCTAGGAGCTCCTACGAGCAGTACGTC. Protein: CSARSSYEQYV.